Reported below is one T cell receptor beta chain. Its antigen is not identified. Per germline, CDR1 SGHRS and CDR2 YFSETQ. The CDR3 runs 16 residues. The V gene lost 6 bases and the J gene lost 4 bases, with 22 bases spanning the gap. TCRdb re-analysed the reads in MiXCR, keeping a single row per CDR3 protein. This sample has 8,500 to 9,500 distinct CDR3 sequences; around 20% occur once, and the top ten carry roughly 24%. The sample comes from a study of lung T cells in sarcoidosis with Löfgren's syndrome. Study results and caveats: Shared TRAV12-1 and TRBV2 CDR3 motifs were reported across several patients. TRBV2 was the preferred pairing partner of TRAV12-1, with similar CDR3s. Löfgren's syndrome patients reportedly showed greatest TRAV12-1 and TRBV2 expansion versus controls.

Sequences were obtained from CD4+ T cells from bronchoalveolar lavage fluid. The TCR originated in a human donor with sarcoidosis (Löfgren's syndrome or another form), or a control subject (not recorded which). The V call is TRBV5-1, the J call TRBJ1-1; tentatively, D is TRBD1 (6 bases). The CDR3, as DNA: TGCGCCAGCAAAGTCGGGGGCGGGAATTGGGCCACTGAAGCTTTCTTT. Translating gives CASKVGGGNWATEAFF.